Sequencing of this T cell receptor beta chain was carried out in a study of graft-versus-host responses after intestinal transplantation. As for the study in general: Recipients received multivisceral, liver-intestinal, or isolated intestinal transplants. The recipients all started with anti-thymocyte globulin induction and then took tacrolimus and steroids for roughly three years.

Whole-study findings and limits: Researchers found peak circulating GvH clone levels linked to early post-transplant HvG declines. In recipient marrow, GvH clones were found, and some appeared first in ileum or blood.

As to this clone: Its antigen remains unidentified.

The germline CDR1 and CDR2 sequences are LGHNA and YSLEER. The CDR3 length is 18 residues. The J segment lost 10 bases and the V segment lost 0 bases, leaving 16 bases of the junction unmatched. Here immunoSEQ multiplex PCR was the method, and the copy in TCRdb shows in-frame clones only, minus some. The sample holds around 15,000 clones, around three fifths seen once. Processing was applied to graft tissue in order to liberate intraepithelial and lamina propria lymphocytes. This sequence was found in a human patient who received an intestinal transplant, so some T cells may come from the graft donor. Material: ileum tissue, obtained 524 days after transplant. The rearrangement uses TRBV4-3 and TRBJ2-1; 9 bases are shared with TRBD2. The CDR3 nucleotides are TGCGCCAGCAGCCAAGATAGACCTAGCGGGACCTCCCACCGGGAGCAGTTCTTC. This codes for CASSQDRPSGTSHREQFF.